A single sample is the source of the 28 T cell receptor beta chains below, sequenced in a study of graft-versus-host responses after intestinal transplantation. Clones were read by immunoSEQ multiplex PCR, and TCRdb kept only the in-frame ones, dropping some. This sample has about 99,000 clones, with around 92% found just once. These receptors lack a known antigen. The sequencing used unstimulated CD8+ T cells sorted from spleen or lymph node cells, collected before transplant. These receptors were collected from a human donor who was the organ donor for an intestinal transplant.

This rearrangement joins TRBV5-8 to TRBJ1-5; D unclear. Trimming shortened V by 4 bases and J by 0 bases, and 14 bases separated the two germline ends. In germline, CDR1 is SGHTS, CDR2 YDEGEE. The CDR3 loop spans 16 amino acids. CDR3 loop: CASSAENSYSNQPQHF. DNA for the CDR3: TGTGCCAGCAGCGCAGAGAACAGTTATAGCAATCAGCCCCAGCATTTT.

The chain is built from TRBV7-9 and TRBJ1-1, with a weak D call TRBD1 (6 bases). The CDR3 consists of 18 residues. Trimming cost V 3 bases and J 10 bases, with 30 bases left between them. Germline V gene lookup returns CDR1 SEHNR and CDR2 FQNEAQ (reference sequence). CDR3 amino acids: CASSLGPGAGTLGLVAFF. Here the CDR3 DNA reads TGTGCCAGCAGCTTGGGCCCAGGGGCGGGTACTCTAGGCTTGGTAGCTTTCTTT. Together with reference TRBV7-9 and TRBJ1-1, the CDR3 gives the full variable domain: DTGVSQNPRHKITKRGQNVTFRCDPISEHNRLYWYRQTLGQGPEFLTYFQNEAQLEKSRLLSDRFSAERPKGSFSTLEIQRTEQGDSAMYLCASSLGPGAGTLGLVAFFGQGTRLTVV.

In this sample, this clone turned up once. The V call is TRBV28, the J call TRBJ2-7; no firm D call. Germline V lookup: CDR1 MDHEN, CDR2 SYDVKM. Deletions cut 4 bases from V and 0 bases from J, with 16 bases between. CDR3 size: 16 residues. CDR3 amino acids: CASSSITKTGSYEQYF. The CDR3 region has the DNA TGTGCCAGCAGTTCAATAACTAAAACGGGCTCCTACGAGCAGTACTTC. Full variable domain (rest looked up from reference TRBV28 and TRBJ2-7): DVKVTQSSRYLVKRTGEKVFLECVQDMDHENMFWYRQDPGLGLRLIYFSYDVKMKEKGDIPEGYSVSREKKERFSLILESASTNQTSMYLCASSSITKTGSYEQYFGPGTRLTVT.

The CDR3 protein is CASSLFPGTSAQETQYF. DNA for the CDR3: TGTGCCAGCAGCTTATTCCCCGGGACTAGCGCTCAAGAGACCCAGTACTTC. This chain connects TRBV11-3 to TRBJ2-5; 10 bases align to TRBD2. J was trimmed by 2 bases and V by 2 bases; bases with no gene match: 8. From germline, CDR1 is SGHNT and CDR2 YENEEA. This CDR3 has 17 amino acids.

The chain uses TRBV6-1 and TRBJ2-5; 14 bases map to TRBD2. Germline loops: CDR1 MNHNS, CDR2 SASEGT. Losses at the gene ends were 3 bases for V and 5 bases for J; bases not matched to a gene: 8. The CDR3 contains 17 residues. CDR3 sequence: CASSDTGTSGGGETQYF. CDR3 sequence (DNA): TGTGCCAGCAGTGATACCGGGACTAGCGGGGGTGGCGAGACCCAGTACTTC.

V and J are TRBV2 and TRBJ2-1; 10 bases agree with TRBD2. The CDR3 runs 14 residues. The V segment lost 3 bases and the J segment 9 bases; nucleotides outside the gene matches: 5. Germline-derived CDR1 and CDR2 are SNHLY and FYNNEI. CDR3 bases: TGTGCCAGCAGTGATCTAGCGGGAGTACTTGAGCAGTTCTTC. This sequence encodes CASSDLAGVLEQFF.

V gene TRBV19 combines with J gene TRBJ1-1, with 9 bases fitting TRBD1. Germline V gene sequence: CDR1 LNHDA, CDR2 SQIVND (reference sequence). J lost 8 bases, V lost 5 bases, and 3 bases had no gene match. The CDR3 extends over 12 amino acids. The CDR3: CASSPGQGEAFF. CDR3 nucleotides: TGTGCCAGTAGTCCGGGACAGGGAGAAGCTTTCTTT.

The chain has TRBV7-8 and TRBJ2-2, with D possibly being TRBD2 (5 bases). Per the germline V gene, CDR1 is SGHVS and CDR2 is FQNEAQ. Trimming took off 3 bases at V and 7 bases at J, with 24 bases between the two ends. The length of the CDR3 is 18 residues. The chain's CDR3 is CASSLSREGLSQFGELFF. CDR3 coding DNA: TGTGCCAGCAGCTTGAGTAGGGAAGGACTGTCACAGTTCGGGGAGCTGTTTTTT. Variable domain in full (rest from reference TRBV7-8 and TRBJ2-2): GAGVSQSPRYKVAKRGQDVALRCDPISGHVSLFWYQQALGQGPEFLTYFQNEAQLDKSGLPSDRFFAERPEGSVSTLKIQRTQQEDSAVYLCASSLSREGLSQFGELFFGEGSRLTVL.

The J gene is TRBJ2-1, the V gene TRBV14, with no clear D. Between the trimmed V and J ends, which lost 7 bases and 2 bases, there was a span of 15 bases. This CDR3 comprises 15 residues. CDR1 is SGHDN, CDR2 FVKESK, per germline. The DNA of the CDR3 is TGTGCCAGCAACCCGTCGTCTAAACCCTACAATGAGCAGTTCTTC. Amino acids: CASNPSSKPYNEQFF.

The rearrangement joins TRBV6-5 to TRBJ2-5, with D perhaps matching TRBD1 (5 bases). V was shortened by 7 bases and J by 5 bases, with 14 bases between the two germline ends. Germline V lookup: CDR1 MNHEY, CDR2 SVGAGI. The CDR3 contains 13 residues. The CDR3 region has the DNA TGTGCCAGCACATTCGTCCCAGGGGAGACCCAGTACTTC. Residues: CASTFVPGETQYF.

This chain connects TRBV6-6 to TRBJ2-3, with 9 bases fitting TRBD1. Trimming at V came to 5 bases and at J to 4 bases, leaving 10 bases not matched to a gene. The CDR3 covers 16 residues. Per the germline V gene, CDR1 is MNHNY and CDR2 is SVGAGI (reference sequence). Here the CDR3 DNA reads TGTGCCAGCAGTACGACAGGGGGTGAACTGGCAGATACGCAGTATTTT. Translating gives CASSTTGGELADTQYF.

The chain recombines TRBV7-6 with TRBJ1-2; TRBD1 is a possible D gene (6 bases). This CDR3 has 14 residues. Trimming cost V 1 base and J 6 bases, with 12 bases left between them. CDR1 SGHVS and CDR2 FNYEAQ come from the germline V gene. CDR3 in amino acids: CASSLVYRDHGYTF. DNA for the CDR3: TGTGCCAGCAGCTTAGTGTACAGGGACCATGGCTACACCTTC. Filled out from reference TRBV7-6 and TRBJ1-2, the complete variable domain reads GAGVSQSPRYKVTKRGQDVALRCDPISGHVSLYWYRQALGQGPEFLTYFNYEAQQDKSGLPNDRFSAERPEGSISTLTIQRTEQRDSAMYRCASSLVYRDHGYTFGSGTRLTVV.

V is TRBV7-8 and J is TRBJ1-5; no clear D. Germline CDR1 and CDR2: SGHVS and FQNEAQ. The CDR3 has 13 amino acids. Trimming left V 1 base short and J 5 bases short, with 6 bases between. CDR3 DNA sequence: TGTGCCAGCAGCTTAGACAGCCATCAGCCCCAGCATTTT. Its translation is CASSLDSHQPQHF.

The CDR3 bases are TGTGCCAGCGCCCAGGGGGTCGGCTATGGCTACACCTTC. Translating it yields CASAQGVGYGYTF. This sequence joins TRBV2 and TRBJ1-2, with 7 positions matching TRBD1. The CDR3 extends over 13 amino acids. CDR1 and CDR2 from the germline V gene are SNHLY and FYNNEI. Trimming removed 8 bases from V and 4 bases from J; junction bases left unmatched: 7.

V usage is TRBV11-2 and J usage is TRBJ2-1, with 9 bases fitting TRBD2. The CDR3 totals 17 residues. Germline V lookup: CDR1 SGHAT, CDR2 FQNNGV. Trimming at V came to 5 bases and at J to 6 bases, leaving 14 bases not matched to a gene. This CDR3 reads CASSQGWRTSVLNEQFF. In DNA, the CDR3 is TGTGCCAGCAGCCAAGGGTGGCGGACTAGCGTCCTCAATGAGCAGTTCTTC.

This chain links TRBV13 with TRBJ2-7, with TRBD2 identical over 12 bases. The CDR3 covers 13 residues. CDR1 is PRHDT, CDR2 FYEKMQ, per germline (reference sequence). V dropped 5 bases and J dropped 7; count of bases not matched to a gene: 3. The CDR3 DNA is TGTGCCAGCAGCCCCGGACTAGCGGGAGAGCAGTACTTC. Translation gives CASSPGLAGEQYF.

This clone is a singleton in its sample. The CDR3 DNA follows: TGTGCCAGCAGCTTAGGTCCCGGGGATGGCTACACCTTC. It translates to CASSLGPGDGYTF. V is TRBV7-9 and J is TRBJ1-2, with D uncertain. Germline V gene lookup returns CDR1 SEHNR and CDR2 FQNEAQ (reference sequence). This CDR3 has 13 amino acids. Trimming left V 1 base short and J 6 bases short, with 9 bases between.

The chain recombines TRBV28 with TRBJ2-3; 9 nucleotides align to TRBD2. Germline V gives CDR1 MDHEN, CDR2 SYDVKM. This CDR3 region has 20 residues. With 4 bases clipped from V and 4 bases from J, the junction kept 21 bases outside the gene matches. In DNA, the CDR3 is TGTGCCAGCAGTTCGCCTAGCGGGACCCAAACCCTAACTTTTGCAGATACGCAGTATTTT. Protein product: CASSSPSGTQTLTFADTQYF.

The rearrangement uses TRBV27 and TRBJ2-7; 10 positions agree with TRBD1. This CDR3 is built from 13 residues. The junction had 8 bases not matched to a gene; V was cut back by 10 bases and J by 5 bases. CDR1 and CDR2 (germline): MNHEY, SMNVEV (reference sequence). The CDR3 loop is CATGTGVGHEQYF. DNA of the CDR3: TGTGCCACCGGGACAGGGGTTGGACACGAGCAGTACTTC.

V usage is TRBV27 and J usage is TRBJ2-3; unclear D gene. Per germline, CDR1 MNHEY and CDR2 SMNVEV (reference sequence). The CDR3 is made up of 14 amino acids. The V end was cut by 5 bases, the J end by 1 base, with 10 bases between. The CDR3 loop reads CASSPFSGTDTQYF. The CDR3 DNA is TGTGCCAGCAGTCCCTTCTCAGGCACAGATACGCAGTATTTT.

This chain joins TRBV6-5 and TRBJ2-7, with a possible D match to TRBD2 (7 bases). Germline CDR1 MNHEY, CDR2 SVGAGI. Trimming stripped 4 bases from V and 7 bases from J, with 20 bases between. The CDR3 extends over 15 amino acids. The CDR3 nucleotides read TGTGCCAGCAGTTTGGGGGGGGGCTTTATGAGTGAGCAGTACTTC. It yields the protein CASSLGGGFMSEQYF.

This clone came up a few times. The rearrangement links TRBV7-2 to TRBJ2-4, with 11 bases matching TRBD2. Germline-derived CDR1 and CDR2 are SGHTA and FQGNSA. The CDR3 loop spans 16 amino acids. The ends lost 5 bases at V and 2 bases at J; junction bases unmatched: 5. Here the CDR3 DNA reads TGTGCCAGCAGCAATAGCGGGGGGGCCACCAAAAACATTCAGTACTTC. The encoded protein is CASSNSGGATKNIQYF.

V and J are TRBV5-1 and TRBJ1-1; D perhaps matches TRBD1 (5 bases). CDR3 size: 14 residues. The germline V and J ends were trimmed by 0 bases and 4 bases, with 10 bases remaining between them. Germline V gene lookup returns CDR1 SGHRS and CDR2 YFSETQ. The CDR3 DNA sequence: TGCGCCAGCAGCTTGGGGGGCGATCTCACTGAAGCTTTCTTT. Its protein product is CASSLGGDLTEAFF. The complete variable domain, with remaining parts taken from reference TRBV5-1 and TRBJ1-1, reads KAGVTQTPRYLIKTRGQQVTLSCSPISGHRSVSWYQQTPGQGLQFLFEYFSETQRNKGNFPGRFSGRQFSNSRSEMNVSTLELGDSALYLCASSLGGDLTEAFFGQGTRLTVV.

Here the CDR3 DNA reads TGCGCCAGCAGCTTGGATGGTCGGGGGGGTGGAGAGACCCAGTACTTC. This translates into CASSLDGRGGGETQYF. The chain is built from TRBV5-1 and TRBJ2-5, with 8 bases fitting TRBD2. Germline CDR1 and CDR2: SGHRS and YFSETQ. V trimming: 0 bases; J trimming: 4 bases; junction bases outside the gene matches: 8. The CDR3 loop spans 16 amino acids.

This chain connects TRBV6-5 to TRBJ1-1; the D is unclear. Germline assignment: CDR1 MNHEY and CDR2 SVGAGI. The germline V and J ends were trimmed by 0 bases and 8 bases, with 10 bases remaining between them. CDR3 size: 13 residues. For the CDR3, the DNA is TGTGCCAGCAGTTACTCCACCGGCGGCGAAGCTTTCTTT. Translation gives CASSYSTGGEAFF.

V gene TRBV30 combines with J gene TRBJ1-1, with 9 nucleotides matching TRBD1. Germline V lookup: CDR1 GTSNPN, CDR2 SVGIG (reference sequence). Trimming took 2 bases from V and 3 from J; bases not matched to a gene: 16. CDR3 length: 18 residues. The CDR3 here is CAWSPTRGRQGGYTEAFF. CDR3 bases: TGTGCCTGGAGTCCCACCCGCGGACGACAGGGGGGATACACTGAAGCTTTCTTT.

This clone appeared once. V usage is TRBV6-6 and J usage is TRBJ2-7, with D uncertain. Trimming removed 7 bases at V and 6 bases at J, with 13 bases between. The germline CDR1 and CDR2 sequences are MNHNY and SVGAGI (reference sequence). The CDR3 has 12 residues. CDR3 nucleotides: TGTGCCAGCACCTTCAGGCAAGGCGAGCAGTACTTC. Protein sequence: CASTFRQGEQYF.

The CDR3 region is CASSEAQTSRTDTQYF. The CDR3 DNA reads TGTGCCAGCAGTGAAGCGCAAACTAGCAGAACAGATACGCAGTATTTT. The V gene is TRBV2, the J gene TRBJ2-3; a weak D match, TRBD2 (6 bases). CDR1 and CDR2 from the germline V gene are SNHLY and FYNNEI. The CDR3 covers 16 residues. V was shortened by 0 bases and J by 3 bases, with 13 bases between the two germline ends. Supplemented by reference TRBV2 and TRBJ2-3, the full variable domain reads EPEVTQTPSHQVTQMGQEVILRCVPISNHLYFYWYRQILGQKVEFLVSFYNNEISEKSEIFDDQFSVERPDGSNFTLKIRSTKLEDSAMYFCASSEAQTSRTDTQYFGPGTRLTVL.